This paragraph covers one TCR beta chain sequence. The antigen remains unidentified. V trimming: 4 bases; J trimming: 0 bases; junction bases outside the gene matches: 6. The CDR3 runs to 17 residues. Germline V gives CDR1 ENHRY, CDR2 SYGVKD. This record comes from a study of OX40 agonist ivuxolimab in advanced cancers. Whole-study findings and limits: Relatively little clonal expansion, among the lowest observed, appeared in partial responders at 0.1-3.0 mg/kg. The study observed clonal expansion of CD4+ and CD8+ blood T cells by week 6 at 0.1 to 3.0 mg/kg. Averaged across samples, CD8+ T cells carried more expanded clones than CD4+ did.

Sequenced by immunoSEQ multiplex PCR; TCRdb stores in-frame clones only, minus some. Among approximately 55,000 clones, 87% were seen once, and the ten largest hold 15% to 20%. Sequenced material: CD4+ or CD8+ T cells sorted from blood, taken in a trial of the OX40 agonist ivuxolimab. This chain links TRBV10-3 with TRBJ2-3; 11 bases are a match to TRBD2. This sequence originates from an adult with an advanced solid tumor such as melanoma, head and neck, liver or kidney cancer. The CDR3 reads CAISALAGGSSTDTQYF. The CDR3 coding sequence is TGTGCCATCAGTGCCCTAGCGGGAGGATCTAGCACAGATACGCAGTATTTT.